This T cell receptor (beta chain) was identified in a study of cytomegalovirus exposure and HLA in healthy donors. With regard to this clone: Its target is unknown.

13 Jbeta primers and 60 Vbeta primers were used for the PCR. Some clones are missing from TCRdb's copy, which holds only in-frame ones; the method was immunoSEQ multiplex PCR. The sample comprises 170,000 or so clones, roughly 79% of which are singletons, and about 2.9% rests with the top ten. Study findings and constraints: No immune exposure information besides CMV serostatus was available.

This CDR3 spans 12 amino acids. CDR1 and CDR2 (germline): ENHRY, SYGVKD. Losses at the gene ends were 10 bases for V and 7 bases for J; bases not matched to a gene: 8. This TCR came from a woman aged 45-65 years in good health and CMV-seropositive. The sequenced sample consisted of PBMCs. The chain has TRBV10-3 and TRBJ1-1; 8 bases map to TRBD1. The CDR3 sequence is CATKATGDEAFF. CDR3 nucleotide sequence: TGTGCCACGAAAGCGACAGGGGATGAAGCTTTCTTT.